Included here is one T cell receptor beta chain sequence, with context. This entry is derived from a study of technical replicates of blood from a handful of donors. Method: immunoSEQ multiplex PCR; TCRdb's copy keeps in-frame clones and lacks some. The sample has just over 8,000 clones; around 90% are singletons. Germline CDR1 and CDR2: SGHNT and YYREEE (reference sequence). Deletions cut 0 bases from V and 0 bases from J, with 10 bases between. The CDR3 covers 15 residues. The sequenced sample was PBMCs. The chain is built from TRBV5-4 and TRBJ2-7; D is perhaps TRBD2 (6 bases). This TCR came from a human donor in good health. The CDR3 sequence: CASSLARGLSYEQYF. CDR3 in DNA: TGTGCCAGCAGCTTGGCGCGGGGTCTCTCCTACGAGCAGTACTTC.